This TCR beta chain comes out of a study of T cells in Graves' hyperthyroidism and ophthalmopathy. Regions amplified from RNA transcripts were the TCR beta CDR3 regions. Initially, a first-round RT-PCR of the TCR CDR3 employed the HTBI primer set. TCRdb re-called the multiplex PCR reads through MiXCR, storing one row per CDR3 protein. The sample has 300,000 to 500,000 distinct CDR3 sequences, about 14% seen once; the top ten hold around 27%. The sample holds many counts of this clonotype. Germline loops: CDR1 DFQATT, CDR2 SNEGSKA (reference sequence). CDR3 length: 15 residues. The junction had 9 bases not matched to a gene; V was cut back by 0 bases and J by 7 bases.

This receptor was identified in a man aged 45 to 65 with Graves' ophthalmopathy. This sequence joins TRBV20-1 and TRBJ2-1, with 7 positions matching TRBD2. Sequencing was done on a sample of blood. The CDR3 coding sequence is TGCAGTGCTAGAGATCGGGGGGAGGTCCGAAATGAGCAGTTCTTC. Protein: CSARDRGEVRNEQFF.